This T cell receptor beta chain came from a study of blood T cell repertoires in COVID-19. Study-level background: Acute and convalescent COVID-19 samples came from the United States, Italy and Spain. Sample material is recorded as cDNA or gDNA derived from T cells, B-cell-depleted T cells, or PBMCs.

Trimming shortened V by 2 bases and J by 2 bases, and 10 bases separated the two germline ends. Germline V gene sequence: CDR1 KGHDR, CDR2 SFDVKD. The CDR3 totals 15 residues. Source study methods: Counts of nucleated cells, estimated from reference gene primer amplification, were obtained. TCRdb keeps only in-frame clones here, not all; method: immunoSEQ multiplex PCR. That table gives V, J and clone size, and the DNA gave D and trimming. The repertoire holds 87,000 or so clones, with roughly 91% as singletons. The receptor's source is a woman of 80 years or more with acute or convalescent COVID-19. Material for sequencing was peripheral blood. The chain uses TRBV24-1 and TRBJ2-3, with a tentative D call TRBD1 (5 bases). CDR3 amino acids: CATSDSDGATDTQYF. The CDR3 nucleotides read TGTGCCACCAGTGATTCCGATGGGGCCACAGATACGCAGTATTTT.